Below are 16 T cell receptor beta chains sequenced from a single sample in a study of cytomegalovirus exposure and HLA in healthy donors. Amplification used 60 Vbeta primers and 13 Jbeta primers. Assay used: immunoSEQ multiplex PCR; TCRdb lists only in-frame clones, some missing. The sample includes roughly 77,000 clones, 10% of them seen just once. The sample comprised PBMCs. The origin of the receptors is a man in his 60s in good health and CMV-seropositive.

This chain joins TRBV4-1 and TRBJ1-2; 9 positions agree with TRBD1. There are 14 residues in the CDR3. Germline assignment: CDR1 MGHRA and CDR2 YSYEKL. The J segment lost 5 bases and the V segment lost 4 bases, leaving 5 bases of the junction unmatched. CDR3 nucleotides: TGCGCCAGCAGCCCTGGGACAGGGTCGTATGGCTACACCTTC. This codes for CASSPGTGSYGYTF.

The J gene is TRBJ2-2, the V gene TRBV11-3; TRBD1 agrees at 7 bases. The junction had 4 bases not matched to a gene; V was cut back by 2 bases and J by 7 bases. The CDR3 is 14 residues long. Germline lookup yields CDR1 SGHNT and CDR2 YENEEA. The CDR3 here is CASSLQGEGGELFF. As DNA, the CDR3 is TGTGCCAGCAGCTTACAGGGGGAAGGCGGGGAGCTGTTTTTT.

In DNA, the CDR3 is TGTGCCAGCAGCGTAGAAACGACAGACACTGAAGCTTTCTTT. Translation: CASSVETTDTEAFF. This chain joins TRBV9 and TRBJ1-1, with D perhaps matching TRBD1 (5 bases). The V gene's germline CDR1 is SGDLS and CDR2 YYNGEE. The CDR3 loop spans 14 amino acids. V was clipped by 0 bases and J by 3 bases, with 9 bases between them. The complete variable domain, with remaining parts taken from reference TRBV9 and TRBJ1-1, reads DSGVTQTPKHLITATGQRVTLRCSPRSGDLSVYWYQQSLDQGLQFLIQYYNGEERAKGNILERFSAQQFPDLHSELNLSSLELGDSALYFCASSVETTDTEAFFGQGTRLTVV.

The chain links TRBV25-1 to TRBJ1-2; TRBD1 matches at 12 bases. This CDR3 has 14 residues. V shed 7 bases and J 8 bases; nucleotides not matched to a gene: 8. CDR1 is MGHDK and CDR2 is SYGVNS in the germline V gene. CDR3 protein: CASTPSGTGGGYTF. The CDR3 DNA is TGTGCCAGCACCCCTTCGGGGACAGGGGGCGGCTACACCTTC.

This chain uses TRBV29-1 with TRBJ2-5; D is possibly TRBD1 (5 bases). Germline V gene data show CDR1 as SQVTM and CDR2 as ANQGSEA. The CDR3 spans 12 residues. The V end lost 3 bases, the J end lost 5 bases, and 10 bases lay between the germline ends. Here the CDR3 reads CSVDSGHETQYF. The CDR3 coding sequence is TGCAGCGTTGATTCAGGGCACGAGACCCAGTACTTC.

This clone was recorded a few times. At one end the junction does not follow the germline gene, possibly because of a read error. The gene calls are TRBV7-7 and TRBJ2-1; D unresolved. The germline V gene has CDR1 SSHAT and CDR2 FNYEAQ (reference sequence). The CDR3 extends over 13 amino acids. The CDR3 sequence: CASSFTDFNEQFF. CDR3 in DNA: TGTGCTAGCAGCTTTACCGACTTCAATGAGCAGTTCTTC.

The chain carries TRBV14 and TRBJ1-6, with TRBD1 as a possible D gene (6 bases). Looked up from germline, CDR1 is SGHDN and CDR2 is FVKESK. The length of the CDR3 is 12 residues. V was pared by 4 bases and J by 14 bases, with 12 bases between. The CDR3 loop reads CASSRLSGALHF. CDR3 bases: TGTGCCAGCAGCCGACTCTCAGGGGCCCTCCACTTT.

J is TRBJ2-5 and V is TRBV7-3; 9 positions agree with TRBD1. This CDR3 has 14 residues. Per the germline V gene, CDR1 is SGHTA and CDR2 is FQGTGA. The V gene end was trimmed by 5 bases and the J gene end by 5 bases; junction bases not matched to a gene: 6. This chain's CDR3 is CASSGGTGPETQYF. The CDR3 nucleotides are TGTGCCAGCAGCGGAGGGACAGGGCCCGAGACCCAGTACTTC.

The rearrangement links TRBV30 to TRBJ1-5, with D unresolved. The CDR3 has 13 residues. The germline V gene encodes CDR1 GTSNPN and CDR2 SVGIG (reference sequence). Between the trimmed V and J ends, which lost 4 bases and 9 bases, there was a span of 16 bases. The CDR3 region has the DNA TGTGCCTGGACCAAATCTCTCGGCGGGCCCCAGCATTTT. It encodes CAWTKSLGGPQHF.

CDR3 region: CASSPGTGSRGGEQFF. CDR3 nucleotides: TGTGCCAGCTCACCCGGTACCGGGAGTAGGGGCGGTGAGCAGTTCTTC. The rearrangement uses TRBV18 and TRBJ2-1; perhaps TRBD2 as D (6 bases). V dropped 3 bases and J dropped 9 bases, with 21 bases sitting between them. Per germline, CDR1 KGHSH and CDR2 LQKENI. This CDR3 is built from 16 residues.

The chain links TRBV4-1 to TRBJ2-3, with a tentative D call TRBD2 (5 bases). This CDR3 spans 16 amino acids. Germline-derived CDR1 and CDR2 are MGHRA and YSYEKL. Trimming took 3 bases from V and 3 from J, leaving 16 bases between them. Written as DNA, the CDR3 is TGCGCCAGCAGCCAGAGGGTAGATCCCCGGACAGATACGCAGTATTTT. Its protein is CASSQRVDPRTDTQYF.

The CDR3 protein is CASSFPGLAGARKGPSSTDTQYF. The CDR3 region has the DNA TGCGCCAGCAGCTTTCCGGGACTAGCGGGAGCCCGGAAGGGGCCGTCTAGCACAGATACGCAGTATTTT. This chain uses TRBV5-1 with TRBJ2-3; 14 nucleotides match TRBD2. Trimming cost V 2 bases and J 0 bases; bases outside gene matches: 20. This CDR3 region has 23 residues. Germline CDR1 SGHRS, CDR2 YFSETQ. The full variable domain, completed using reference TRBV5-1 and TRBJ2-3, is KAGVTQTPRYLIKTRGQQVTLSCSPISGHRSVSWYQQTPGQGLQFLFEYFSETQRNKGNFPGRFSGRQFSNSRSEMNVSTLELGDSALYLCASSFPGLAGARKGPSSTDTQYFGPGTRLTVL.

This rearrangement joins TRBV6-6 to TRBJ2-7; possible D gene TRBD2, 6 bases. V gave up 6 bases and J gave up 0 bases, with 15 bases separating them. This CDR3 spans 15 amino acids. Germline V gene sequence: CDR1 MNHNY, CDR2 SVGAGI (reference sequence). The CDR3 is CASRDRDWDSYEQYF. The CDR3, as DNA: TGTGCCAGCAGGGACCGGGACTGGGACTCCTACGAGCAGTACTTC.

As to this clone: One end of the junction is discordant with germline, which a read error may explain. The sample has other DNA sequences that encode this CDR3 too. The chain has TRBV30 and TRBJ2-3; 14 positions match TRBD2. Germline V gene lookup returns CDR1 GTSNPN and CDR2 SVGIG (reference sequence). CDR3 size: 18 residues. The CDR3: CAWSGLAGGILRTDTQYF. Here the CDR3 DNA reads TGCGCCTGGAGTGGACTAGCGGGAGGAATCTTACGCACAGATACGCAGTATTTT.

This clone was seen once. The chain has TRBV5-1 and TRBJ1-2; TRBD1 matches at 7 bases. V lost 3 bases and J lost 2; bases outside the gene matches: 4. This CDR3 has 14 residues. CDR1 is SGHRS and CDR2 is YFSETQ in the germline V gene. The CDR3 nucleotides are TGCGCCAGCAGCTCCGGGACAGTAAACTATGGCTACACCTTC. Translating gives CASSSGTVNYGYTF.

This chain connects TRBV7-9 to TRBJ2-5, with no clear D. Germline CDR1 and CDR2: SEHNR and FQNEAQ (reference sequence). The CDR3 loop spans 12 amino acids. Trimming left V 4 bases short and J 4 bases short, with 7 bases between. The CDR3: CASSSNRETQYF. The CDR3, as DNA: TGTGCCAGCAGCTCAAACAGAGAGACCCAGTACTTC.